The clone carrying this T cell receptor beta chain has a handful of counts. What it recognizes is unknown. The record originates from a study of Graves' ophthalmopathy and Graves' hyperthyroidism. V dropped 0 bases and J dropped 11 bases, with 11 bases sitting between them. The CDR3 is 14 residues long. Germline assignment: CDR1 SGHTA and CDR2 FQGNSA. Broader study findings: Clonotypes were expanded in thyroid at above 0.001 frequency, and most also appeared in blood. Sensitivity of 85% to 90% and specificity of almost 83% were achieved when a 13-signature model separated ophthalmopathy from stable hyperthyroidism. The study's model predicted ophthalmopathy progression at about 68% sensitivity and about 72% specificity.

The study recruited hyperthyroidism patients aged 18 to 65 who were newly diagnosed, under 2 months' duration. Amplification of TCR beta CDR3 regions used RNA transcripts. Second-round multiplex PCR came after a first-round RT-PCR that employed HTBI primers. TCRdb itself ran the multiplex PCR reads through MiXCR, one entry per CDR3 protein. Of approximately 1.2 million distinct CDR3 sequences listed, less than 45% are singletons. The receptor was derived from an adult man with Graves' hyperthyroidism. Sequencing was done on a sample of peripheral blood or thyroid tissue (not recorded which). The rearrangement links TRBV7-2 to TRBJ1-6; the D gene is possibly TRBD1 (6 bases). This CDR3 is CASSLAQGGAPLHF. The CDR3, as DNA: TGTGCCAGCAGCTTAGCCCAAGGGGGGGCACCCCTCCACTTT. The full variable domain, rest sourced from reference TRBV7-2 and TRBJ1-6, is GAGVSQSPSNKVTEKGKDVELRCDPISGHTALYWYRQSLGQGLEFLIYFQGNSAPDKSGLPSDRFSAERTGGSVSTLTIQRTQQEDSAVYLCASSLAQGGAPLHFGNGTRLTVT.